This T cell receptor (beta chain) was identified in a study of T cell changes during pregnancy in multiple sclerosis. Clones were read by immunoSEQ multiplex PCR, and TCRdb kept only the in-frame ones, dropping some. The table includes about 40,000 clones, 89% detected once. This CDR3 has 13 amino acids. From germline, CDR1 is PRHDT and CDR2 FYEKMQ (reference sequence). Deletions cut 4 bases from V and 1 base from J, with 7 bases between. Specimen: CD4+ T cells from peripheral blood mononuclear cells, collected in the first trimester of pregnancy. The sequence was collected from a female donor with multiple sclerosis, enrolled in a pregnancy study. J is TRBJ1-1 and V is TRBV13; D might be TRBD1 (5 bases). The CDR3 loop is CASSSDRNTEAFF. Here the CDR3 DNA reads TGTGCCAGCAGCTCCGACAGGAACACTGAAGCTTTCTTT.